The T cell receptor beta chain described here comes from a study of blood T cells in healthy people across ages. Study observations and caveats: Diversity figures derived from one million T cells were judged to underestimate the true value. When set beside aged donors, long-lived donors presented more naive CD4+ cells and higher diversity.

A second 7 to 11 cycle PCR used barcoded and J-beta primers. TCRdb redid the calling of the 5' RACE reads with MiXCR, one entry per CDR3 protein. The profile covers over 500,000 distinct CDR3 sequences, with approximately 52% appearing a single time and 13% taken by the ten largest. Each sample gave at least 6 million isolated PBMCs. The ends lost 3 bases at V and 2 bases at J; junction bases unmatched: 17. CDR1 is LGHDT, CDR2 YNNKEL, per germline (reference sequence). This CDR3 has 19 residues. This clonotype has a handful of counts. Its antigen is not identified. This receptor was identified in a woman older than 75 in good health. V usage is TRBV3-1 and J usage is TRBJ2-3, with 7 bases identical to TRBD2. The sequenced sample was blood. This CDR3 reads CASSHQRMGAGLNTDTQYF. CDR3 sequence (DNA): TGTGCCAGCAGCCACCAAAGAATGGGAGCGGGGCTAAACACAGATACGCAGTATTTT.